This TCR beta chain stems from a study of regulatory T cells in long-lasting Graves disease. Study outcomes and limitations: Segments TRBV28, TRBJ1-2 and TRBJ2-5 showed preferential usage in persistent disease.

Time point specified: newly diagnosed GD, antithyroid drugs for less than 3 months. Isolated PBMC RNA provided the starting material for the TCR library. About this clonotype: Its antigen is not identified.

Arm-PCR of CDR3 regions and iRepertoire HTBI primers were used to build TCR beta libraries. TCRdb reprocessed the multiplex PCR reads with MiXCR, giving one entry per CDR3 protein. The table lists roughly 360,000 distinct CDR3 sequences, about 12% of them singletons. This CDR3 has 15 residues. Germline loops: CDR1 SNHLY, CDR2 FYNNEI. V gave up 7 bases and J gave up 6 bases, with 19 bases separating them. These data were also filed under a second study, of T cells in Graves' hyperthyroidism and ophthalmopathy. Per that paper: Most thyroid clonotypes expanded above 0.001 were also detected in blood. Ophthalmopathy stood apart from stable hyperthyroidism in a 13 V-J model.

Source: peripheral blood mononuclear cells (PBMCs), taken at new diagnosis, from a patient treated with antithyroid drugs. The rearrangement joins TRBV2 to TRBJ1-5, with a possible D match to TRBD1 (5 bases). The clonotype was recovered from a woman under 30 with Graves disease. The CDR3 loop is CASTLNWGNAQPQHF. CDR3 bases: TGTGCCAGCACCTTGAATTGGGGGAACGCTCAGCCCCAGCATTTT.